Each of the 11 T cell receptor beta chains below was sequenced from the same sample in a study of T cell repertoires in cytomegalovirus infection. TCRdb re-analysed the reads in MiXCR, keeping a single row per CDR3 protein. This table has some 940,000 distinct CDR3 sequences, 30% to 40% appearing once. These receptors have no known antigen. Sequencing was performed on cultured CD8+ T cells from PBMCs, taken from culture after CMV antigen stimulation. The receptor set was obtained from a human donor in good health (CMV status not recorded). Some clones in this sample may be carry-over from other donors' samples.

The chain's CDR3 is CASSQLRATNEKLFF. The CDR3 coding sequence is TGCGCCAGCAGCCAACTCCGGGCAACTAATGAAAAACTGTTTTTT. The chain recombines TRBV4-3 with TRBJ1-4, with no clear D. CDR1 and CDR2 from the germline V gene are LGHNA and YSLEER. The V end was cut by 2 bases, the J end by 0 bases, with 7 bases between. CDR3 size: 15 residues.

This sequence joins TRBV6-2 or TRBV6-3 and TRBJ1-2, with TRBD1 identical over 11 bases. Germline V gene lookup returns CDR1 MNHEY and CDR2 SVGEGT. CDR3 size: 15 residues. The V segment lost 4 bases and the J segment 8 bases; nucleotides outside the gene matches: 9. CDR3 sequence reads: CASSSAGQGEFGYTF. In nucleotides, the CDR3 is TGTGCCAGCAGTTCAGCGGGACAGGGGGAGTTCGGCTACACCTTC.

V usage is TRBV29-1 and J usage is TRBJ2-3; D may be TRBD2 (6 bases). There are 16 residues in the CDR3. Germline CDR1 is SQVTM and CDR2 is ANQGSEA. Trimming pared 2 bases from V and 2 bases from J, leaving 17 bases between. The CDR3 sequence is CSVETFRGSFTDTQYF. In DNA form, the CDR3 reads TGCAGCGTTGAAACCTTCCGGGGGTCCTTCACAGATACGCAGTATTTT.

The chain carries TRBV6-5 and TRBJ2-1, with D uncertain. The length of the CDR3 is 14 residues. Germline V gene sequence: CDR1 MNHEY, CDR2 SVGAGI. Trimming cost V 8 bases and J 3 bases, with 14 bases left between them. CDR3 protein: CASHLKGYYNEQFF. CDR3 DNA sequence: TGTGCCAGCCATTTAAAAGGCTACTACAATGAGCAGTTCTTC.

This clonotype occurred many times. This chain uses TRBV28 with TRBJ2-7; 9 nucleotides agree with TRBD1. Germline V lookup: CDR1 MDHEN, CDR2 SYDVKM. The CDR3 length is 13 residues. The trim removed 2 bases at V and 4 bases at J, leaving 0 bases unmatched. The CDR3 DNA is TGTGCCAGCAGTTTAGACAGGGGGTACGAGCAGTACGTC. Translation: CASSLDRGYEQYV.

The genes are TRBV19 and TRBJ2-2; D tentatively reads TRBD1 or TRBD2 (5 bases each). Germline values: CDR1 LNHDA, CDR2 SQIVND (reference sequence). CDR3 length: 14 residues. V was pared by 3 bases and J by 4 bases, with 9 bases between. CDR3 sequence: CASSMRGSTGELFF. CDR3 bases: TGTGCCAGTAGTATGAGGGGATCCACCGGGGAGCTGTTTTTT.

The chain links TRBV10-3 to TRBJ1-1; possible D gene TRBD1, 5 bases. The CDR3 covers 15 residues. CDR1 and CDR2 (germline): ENHRY, SYGVKD. V was pared by 6 bases and J by 5 bases, with 19 bases between. The CDR3 spells CAIRTEGYSKTEAFF. DNA of the CDR3: TGTGCCATCAGGACAGAGGGGTATAGTAAAACTGAAGCTTTCTTT.

This clonotype was seen ten or more times. The rearrangement joins TRBV7-8 to TRBJ2-7; 7 positions match TRBD2. V was pared by 4 bases and J by 2 bases, with 23 bases of the junction left unmatched. Germline assignment: CDR1 SGHVS and CDR2 FQNEAQ. This CDR3 contains 20 residues. The CDR3 loop reads CASSSPLAGLAVARAYEQYF. For the CDR3, the DNA is TGTGCCAGCAGCTCGCCCCTGGCCGGGCTAGCGGTCGCACGGGCCTACGAGCAGTACTTC.

This clonotype has ten or more counts. This chain connects TRBV7-6 to TRBJ2-5; 10 bases align to TRBD1. CDR1 SGHVS and CDR2 FNYEAQ come from the germline V gene. Losses at the gene ends were 5 bases for V and 5 bases for J; bases not matched to a gene: 8. This CDR3 region has 15 residues. CDR3: CASSLGQGSLETQYF. The CDR3 nucleotides are TGTGCCAGCAGCCTGGGACAGGGGAGCCTTGAGACCCAGTACTTC.

This sequence joins TRBV12-3 or TRBV12-4 and TRBJ2-7; the match to TRBD2 covers 7 bases. Trimming at V came to 4 bases and at J to 3 bases, leaving 3 bases not matched to a gene. The CDR3 loop spans 13 amino acids. The CDR3 sequence is CASSWEGYYEQYF. The CDR3, as DNA: TGTGCCAGCAGTTGGGAGGGGTACTACGAGCAGTACTTC.

The chain recombines TRBV4-1 with TRBJ2-7; D gene uncertain. The ends were cut back, 2 bases at V and 5 bases at J, with 4 bases in the middle. The CDR3 has 11 amino acids. The V gene's germline CDR1 is MGHRA and CDR2 YSYEKL. The CDR3 nucleotides are TGCGCCAGCAGCCAATATGACGAGCAGTACGTC. As protein: CASSQYDEQYV.